This entry features one T cell receptor (beta chain) sequence. Its antigen is undetermined. Using MiXCR, TCRdb reanalyzed the PCR reads. The sample includes about 16,000 clones, around 33% of them seen just once. No patient had received any treatment before thyroid surgery. This specimen comes from a study of metastatic and nonmetastatic thyroid tumors. About the study: Both malignant and benign thyroid patients supplied peripheral blood and tumor or nodule tissue samples, across which the repertoires of these patients were then compared. Study findings and constraints: Compared with benign nodules, malignant thyroid tumors were reported to have significantly higher TCR beta diversity in both blood and tumor.

With 0 bases clipped from V and 6 bases from J, the junction kept 5 bases outside the gene matches. Germline CDR1 is DFQATT and CDR2 is SNEGSKA (reference sequence). CDR3 length: 14 residues. Sequenced material: tumor tissue. The chain is built from TRBV20-1 and TRBJ2-7; 10 nucleotides match TRBD2. The receptor comes from a male donor with papillary thyroid cancer or a benign thyroid nodule (not recorded which). Some clones in this sample may be carry-over from other donors' samples. The CDR3 DNA follows: TGCAGTGCTAGAGATCCAGCGGGAGGGCGCGAGCAGTACTTC. It yields the protein CSARDPAGGREQYF.